This T cell receptor (beta chain) was sequenced in a study of blood T cell repertoires in COVID-19. Whole-study context: Both acute and convalescent COVID-19 samples were obtained from the United States, Italy and Spain. The analysed material was cDNA or gDNA that came from T cells, B-cell-depleted T cells, or PBMCs.

V trimming: 6 bases; J trimming: 6 bases; junction bases outside the gene matches: 11. CDR3 length: 15 residues. Germline V gene lookup returns CDR1 MGHRA and CDR2 YSYEKL. This clone was counted only a few times. Authors' processing steps: Researchers report that nucleated cell counts were estimated from reference gene primer amplification. The protocol was immunoSEQ multiplex PCR, while the TCRdb copy is restricted to in-frame clones and leaves out a portion. That table supplies the V and J calls and clone size; D and trimming were determined from the DNA. This table has some 460,000 clones, approximately 90% appearing once.

The TCR sequence derives from a woman in her twenties or thirties with acute or convalescent COVID-19. The sample was peripheral blood. The chain carries TRBV4-1 and TRBJ1-5; 7 bases are a match to TRBD1. The CDR3 region has the DNA TGCGCCAGCAGGGAAACAGGGGTTGACAGTCAGCCCCAGCATTTT. Translated, it gives CASRETGVDSQPQHF.